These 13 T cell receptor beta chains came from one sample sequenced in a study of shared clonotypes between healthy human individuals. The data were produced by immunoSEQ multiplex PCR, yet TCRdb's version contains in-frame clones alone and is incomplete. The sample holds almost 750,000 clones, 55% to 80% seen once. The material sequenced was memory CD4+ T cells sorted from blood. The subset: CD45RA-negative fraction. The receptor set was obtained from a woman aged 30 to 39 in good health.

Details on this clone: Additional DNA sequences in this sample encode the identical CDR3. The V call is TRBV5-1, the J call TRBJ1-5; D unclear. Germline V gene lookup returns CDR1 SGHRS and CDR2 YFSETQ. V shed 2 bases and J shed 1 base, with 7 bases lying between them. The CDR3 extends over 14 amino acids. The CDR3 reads CASSLWGSNQPQHF. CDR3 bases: TGCGCCAGCAGCTTATGGGGAAGCAATCAGCCCCAGCATTTT.

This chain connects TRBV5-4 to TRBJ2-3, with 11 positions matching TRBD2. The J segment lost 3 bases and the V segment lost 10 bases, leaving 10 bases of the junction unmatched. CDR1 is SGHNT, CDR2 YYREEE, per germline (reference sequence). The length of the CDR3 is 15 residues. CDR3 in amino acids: CASGGLAGGTDTQYF. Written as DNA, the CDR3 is TGTGCCTCGGGGGGTCTAGCGGGAGGAACAGATACGCAGTATTTT.

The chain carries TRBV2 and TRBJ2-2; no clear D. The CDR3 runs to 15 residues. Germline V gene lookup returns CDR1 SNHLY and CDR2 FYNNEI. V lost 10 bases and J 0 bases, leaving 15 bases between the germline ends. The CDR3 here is CAKRLEPSNTGELFF. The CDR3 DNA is TGTGCCAAACGCCTGGAGCCCTCGAACACCGGGGAGCTGTTTTTT.

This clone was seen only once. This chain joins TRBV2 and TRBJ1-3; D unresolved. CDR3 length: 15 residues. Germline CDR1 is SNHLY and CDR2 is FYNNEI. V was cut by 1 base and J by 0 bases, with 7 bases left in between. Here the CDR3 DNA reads TGTGCCAGCAGTGAAGAGGACCTCTCTGGAAACACCATATATTTT. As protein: CASSEEDLSGNTIYF.

The CDR3 DNA reads as TGTGCCAGCAGCTATAACCCTCTAGCGGGAGTCCCCTACAATGAGCAGTTCTTC. It translates to CASSYNPLAGVPYNEQFF. The chain recombines TRBV9 with TRBJ2-1; 10 bases fit TRBD2. The J segment lost 2 bases and the V segment lost 4 bases, leaving 12 bases of the junction unmatched. The V gene's germline CDR1 is SGDLS and CDR2 YYNGEE. The CDR3 is 18 amino acids. Full variable domain (rest looked up from reference TRBV9 and TRBJ2-1): DSGVTQTPKHLITATGQRVTLRCSPRSGDLSVYWYQQSLDQGLQFLIQYYNGEERAKGNILERFSAQQFPDLHSELNLSSLELGDSALYFCASSYNPLAGVPYNEQFFGPGTRLTVL.

The CDR3 loop is CASIPSKGGSYEQYF. The CDR3 DNA sequence: TGCGCCAGCATCCCCAGCAAGGGAGGGTCCTACGAGCAGTACTTC. The chain uses TRBV10-2 and TRBJ2-7, with 7 nucleotides matching TRBD2. From germline, CDR1 is WSHSY and CDR2 SAAADI. This CDR3 has 15 amino acids. V lost 7 bases to trimming and J lost 1 base; unmatched junction nucleotides: 10.

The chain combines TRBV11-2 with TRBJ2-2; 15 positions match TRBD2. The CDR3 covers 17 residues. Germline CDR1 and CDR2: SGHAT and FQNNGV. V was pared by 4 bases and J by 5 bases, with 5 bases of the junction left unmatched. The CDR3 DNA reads TGTGCCAGCAGCTCGGGACTAGCGGGAGGCGGGACCGGGGAGCTGTTTTTT. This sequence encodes CASSSGLAGGGTGELFF.

CDR3 in DNA: TGTGCCAGCAGCCCAAGCACAGATACGCAGTATTTT. Encoded protein: CASSPSTDTQYF. V and J are TRBV11-3 and TRBJ2-3, with D unclear. The CDR3 is made up of 12 amino acids. CDR1 and CDR2 from the germline V gene are SGHNT and YENEEA. V was trimmed by 5 bases and J by 0 bases, leaving 3 bases between them. The full variable domain, with the rest looked up from reference TRBV11-3 and TRBJ2-3, is EAGVVQSPRYKIIEKKQPVAFWCNPISGHNTLYWYLQNLGQGPELLIRYENEEAVDDSQLPKDRFSAERLKGVDSTLKIQPAELGDSAVYLCASSPSTDTQYFGPGTRLTVL.

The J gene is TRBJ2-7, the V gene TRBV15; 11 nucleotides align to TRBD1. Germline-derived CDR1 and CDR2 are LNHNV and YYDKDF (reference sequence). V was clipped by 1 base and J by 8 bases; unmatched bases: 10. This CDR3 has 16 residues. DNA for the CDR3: TGTGCCACCAGCAGAGTTCCGGGACAGGGGGAGGGAAAGCAGTACTTC. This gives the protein CATSRVPGQGEGKQYF.

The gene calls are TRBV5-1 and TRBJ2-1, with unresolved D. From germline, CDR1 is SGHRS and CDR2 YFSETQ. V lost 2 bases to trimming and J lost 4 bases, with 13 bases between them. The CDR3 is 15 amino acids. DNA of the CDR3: TGCGCCAGCAGCTTCGGGCAGTCCTTATACAATGAGCAGTTCTTC. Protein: CASSFGQSLYNEQFF.

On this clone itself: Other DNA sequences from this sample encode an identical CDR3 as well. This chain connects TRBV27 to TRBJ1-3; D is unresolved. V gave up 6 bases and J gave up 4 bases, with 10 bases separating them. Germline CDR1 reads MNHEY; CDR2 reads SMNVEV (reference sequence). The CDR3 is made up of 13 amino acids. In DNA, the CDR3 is TGTGCCAGCAGCCCCTCGGGGGGAAACACCATATATTTT. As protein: CASSPSGGNTIYF.

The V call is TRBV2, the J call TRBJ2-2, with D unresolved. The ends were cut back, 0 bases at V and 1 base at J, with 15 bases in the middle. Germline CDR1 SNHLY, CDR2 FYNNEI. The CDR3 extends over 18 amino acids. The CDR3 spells CASSEAVSRWENTGELFF. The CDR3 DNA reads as TGTGCCAGCAGTGAAGCCGTATCGCGATGGGAGAACACCGGGGAGCTGTTTTTT.

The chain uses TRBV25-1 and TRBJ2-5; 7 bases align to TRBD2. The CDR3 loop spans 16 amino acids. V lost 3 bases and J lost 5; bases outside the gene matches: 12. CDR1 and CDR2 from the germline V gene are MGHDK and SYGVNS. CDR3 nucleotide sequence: TGTGCCAGCAGTGAGGCTGCGGGAGCTAACGAGGAGACCCAGTACTTC. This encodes CASSEAAGANEETQYF.